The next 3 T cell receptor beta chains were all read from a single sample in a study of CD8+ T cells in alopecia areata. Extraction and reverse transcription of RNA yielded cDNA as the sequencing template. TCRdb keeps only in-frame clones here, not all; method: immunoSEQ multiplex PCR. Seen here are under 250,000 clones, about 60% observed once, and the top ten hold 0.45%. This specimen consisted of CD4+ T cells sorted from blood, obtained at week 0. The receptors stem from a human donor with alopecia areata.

The CDR3 nucleotides read TGTGCCAGCAGTCCGGGACAGTATAGCAATCAGCCCCAGCATTTT. This translates into CASSPGQYSNQPQHF. The chain is built from TRBV6-6 and TRBJ1-5, with 7 bases matching TRBD1. The CDR3 covers 15 residues. V lost 5 bases, J lost 0 bases, and 4 bases stayed unmatched. CDR1 and CDR2 (germline): MNHNY, SVGAGI (reference sequence).

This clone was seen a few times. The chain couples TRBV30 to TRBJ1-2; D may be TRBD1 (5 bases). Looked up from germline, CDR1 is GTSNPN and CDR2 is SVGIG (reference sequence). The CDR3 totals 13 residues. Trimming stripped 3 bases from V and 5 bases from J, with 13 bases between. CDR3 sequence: CAWSRAMGYGYTF. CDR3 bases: TGTGCCTGGAGCAGGGCCATGGGATATGGCTACACCTTC. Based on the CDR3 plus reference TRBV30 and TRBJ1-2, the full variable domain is SQTIHQWPATLVQPVGSPLSLECTVEGTSNPNLYWYRQAAGRGLQLLFYSVGIGQISSEVPQNLSASRPQDRQFILSSKKLLLSDSGFYLCAWSRAMGYGYTFGSGTRLTVV.

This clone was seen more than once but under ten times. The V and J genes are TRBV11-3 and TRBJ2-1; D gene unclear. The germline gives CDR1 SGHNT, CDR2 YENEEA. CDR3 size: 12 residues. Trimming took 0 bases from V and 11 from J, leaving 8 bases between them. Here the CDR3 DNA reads TGTGCCAGCAGCTTAGATAACAGACAGCAGTTCTTC. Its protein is CASSLDNRQQFF.